This TCR beta chain was recovered during a study of blood T cell repertoires in COVID-19. CDR3 length: 13 residues. Germline loops: CDR1 MNHEY, CDR2 SMNVEV (reference sequence). V lost 5 bases to trimming and J lost 4 bases; unmatched junction nucleotides: 4. Produced via immunoSEQ multiplex PCR; TCRdb's table is partial and in-frame only. The sample lists approximately 260,000 clones, 86% occurring once. Sequencing was performed on peripheral blood. The receptor comes from a man between 18 and 29 years old with active or convalescent COVID-19. This chain links TRBV27 with TRBJ2-7; TRBD2 agrees at 8 bases. The CDR3 DNA is TGTGCCAGCAGTCCCCGGGGGGGGTACGAGCAGTACTTC. It is translated as CASSPRGGYEQYF.